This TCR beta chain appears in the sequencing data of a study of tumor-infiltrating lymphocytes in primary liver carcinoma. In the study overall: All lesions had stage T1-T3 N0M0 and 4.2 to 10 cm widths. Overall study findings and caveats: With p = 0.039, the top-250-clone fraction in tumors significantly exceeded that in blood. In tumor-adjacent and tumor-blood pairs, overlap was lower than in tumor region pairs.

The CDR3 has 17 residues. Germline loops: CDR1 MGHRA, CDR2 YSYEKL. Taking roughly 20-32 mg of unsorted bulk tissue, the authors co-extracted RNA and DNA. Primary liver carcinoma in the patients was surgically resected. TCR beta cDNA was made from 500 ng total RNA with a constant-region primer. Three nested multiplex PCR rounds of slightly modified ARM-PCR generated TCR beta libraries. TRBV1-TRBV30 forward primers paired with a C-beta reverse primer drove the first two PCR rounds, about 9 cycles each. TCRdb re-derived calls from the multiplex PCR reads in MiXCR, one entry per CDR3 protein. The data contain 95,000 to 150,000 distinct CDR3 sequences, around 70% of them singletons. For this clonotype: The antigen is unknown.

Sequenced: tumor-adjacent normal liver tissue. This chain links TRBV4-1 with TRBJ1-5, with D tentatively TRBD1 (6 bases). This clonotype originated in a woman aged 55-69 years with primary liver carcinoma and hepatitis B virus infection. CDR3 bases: TGCGCTAGCGGCCATAGAATCCTAACAGGGATCGGTCAGCCCCAGCATTTT. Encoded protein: CASGHRILTGIGQPQHF.